This is a list of T cell receptor beta chains from one sample in a study of cytomegalovirus exposure and HLA in healthy donors. Only in-frame clones appear in the TCRdb table, and some are missing; sequencing was by immunoSEQ multiplex PCR. The sample records 75,000 to 100,000 clones, approximately 72% being singletons. The sequenced material came from PBMCs. These receptors were obtained from a woman between 70 and 85 years old in good health and CMV-seropositive. Each CDR3 is given with its conserved first and last residue. The D gene is left open where the match is weak. The listing skips clone size in some rows; elsewhere it reads once, few, many or a size class.

15	TRBV7-3	-	TRBJ1-5	TRBD1	CASSTKTGLNQPQHF	TGTGCCAGCAGCACGAAGACAGGGCTCAATCAGCCCCAGCATTTT
17	TRBV19	-	TRBJ2-4	TRBD1	CASSPETGSLAKNIQYF	TGTGCCAGTAGTCCAGAGACAGGGTCGCTAGCCAAAAACATTCAGTACTTC
12	TRBV5-6	-	TRBJ2-1	TRBD2	CAGSLGLGDRFF	TGTGCCGGCAGCTTGGGACTAGGGGATAGGTTCTTC
15	TRBV4-2	-	TRBJ2-1	-	CASSLSGTSRNEQFF	TGTGCCAGCAGCCTGTCCGGGACTTCCCGCAATGAGCAGTTCTTC
13	TRBV6-4	once	TRBJ2-2	-	CASSHTSSGELFF	TGTGCCAGCAGCCATACTAGCTCCGGGGAGCTGTTTTTT
12	TRBV7-9	-	TRBJ2-7	-	CSSGEGTYEQYF	TGTTCCAGCGGAGAGGGAACCTACGAGCAGTACTTC
13	TRBV7-8	-	TRBJ2-2	-	CASSLSGTGELFF	TGTGCCAGCAGCCTTAGCGGAACCGGGGAGCTGTTTTTT
14	TRBV2	-	TRBJ1-6	-	CASNRLGEGSPLHF	TGTGCCAGCAACCGCCTTGGGGAGGGATCACCCCTCCACTTT
15	TRBV2	-	TRBJ2-7	TRBD2	CASTERGLAGYEQYF	TGTGCCAGCACCGAACGAGGACTAGCGGGCTACGAGCAGTACTTC
15	TRBV7-9	-	TRBJ2-2	TRBD2	CASSLLAGADGEPFF	TGTGCCAGCAGCTTACTAGCGGGAGCGGACGGGGAGCCGTTTTTT
19	TRBV4-2	-	TRBJ2-2	TRBD2	CASSRQILAGGSNTGELFF	TGTGCCAGCAGCCGACAAATTCTAGCGGGAGGCTCGAACACCGGGGAGCTGTTTTTT
14	TRBV5-1	-	TRBJ2-7	-	CASSFRQDTYEQYF	TGCGCCAGCAGCTTCAGACAGGATACCTACGAGCAGTACTTC
14	TRBV25-1	-	TRBJ2-7	-	CASSESGRSHEQYF	TGTGCCAGCAGTGAGTCCGGGAGATCCCACGAGCAGTACTTC
14	TRBV5-1	-	TRBJ1-6	TRBD1	CASSLAGQGPPLHF	TGCGCCAGCAGCTTGGCGGGACAGGGGCCACCCCTCCACTTT
16	TRBV28	-	TRBJ2-3	-	CASRGADMGSTDTQYF	TGTGCCAGCAGGGGGGCGGACATGGGAAGCACAGATACGCAGTATTTT
13	TRBV19	-	TRBJ2-7	-	CASRPASTYEQYF	TGTGCCAGTAGGCCCGCGTCAACCTACGAGCAGTACTTC
16	TRBV5-5	-	TRBJ2-4	-	CASSLVEAGVQNIQYF	TGTGCCAGCAGCTTGGTCGAGGCAGGGGTTCAAAACATTCAGTACTTC
14	TRBV28	-	TRBJ2-5	TRBD2	CASTTSGEQETQYF	TGTGCCAGCACTACTAGCGGGGAACAAGAGACCCAGTACTTC
15	TRBV6-6	-	TRBJ2-1	TRBD2	CASRVAGGSYNEQFF	TGTGCCAGCAGGGTAGCGGGAGGTTCCTACAATGAGCAGTTCTTC
21	TRBV9	-	TRBJ2-1	TRBD2	CASSAIPRTSGPMSSYNEQFF	TGTGCCAGCAGCGCGATCCCGCGGACTAGCGGTCCTATGAGCTCCTACAATGAGCAGTTCTTC
13	TRBV6-6	-	TRBJ2-1	TRBD2	CASSPGLAGRQFF	TGTGCCAGCAGTCCCGGACTAGCGGGACGTCAGTTCTTC
16	TRBV5-1	-	TRBJ2-5	-	CASSLGQAIRRETQYF	TGCGCCAGCAGCTTGGGACAGGCCATTCGACGAGAGACCCAGTACTTC
14	TRBV7-3	few	TRBJ2-3	TRBD2	CASSWRTSSDTQYF	TGTGCCAGCAGCTGGCGGACTAGTTCAGATACGCAGTATTTT
14	TRBV10-3	-	TRBJ2-1	TRBD2	CAIRLAGGGDEQFF	TGTGCCATCAGATTAGCGGGGGGGGGCGATGAGCAGTTCTTC